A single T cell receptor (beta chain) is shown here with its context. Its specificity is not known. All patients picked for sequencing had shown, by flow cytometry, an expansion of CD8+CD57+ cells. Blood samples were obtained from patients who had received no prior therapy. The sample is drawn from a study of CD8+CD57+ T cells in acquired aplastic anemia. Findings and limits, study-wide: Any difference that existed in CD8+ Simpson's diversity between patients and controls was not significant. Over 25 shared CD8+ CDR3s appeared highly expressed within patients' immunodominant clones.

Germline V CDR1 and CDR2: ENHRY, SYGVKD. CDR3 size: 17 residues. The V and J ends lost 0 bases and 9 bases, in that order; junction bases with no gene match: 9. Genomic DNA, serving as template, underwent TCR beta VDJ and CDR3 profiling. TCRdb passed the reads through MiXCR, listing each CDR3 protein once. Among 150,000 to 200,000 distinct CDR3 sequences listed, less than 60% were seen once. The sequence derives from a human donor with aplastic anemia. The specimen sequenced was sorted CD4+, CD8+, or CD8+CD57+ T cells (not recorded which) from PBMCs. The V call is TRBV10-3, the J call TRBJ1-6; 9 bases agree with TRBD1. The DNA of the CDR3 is TGTGCCATCAGTGAGTCGGAAGGGGGGACAGGGTTTTCACCCCTCCACTTT. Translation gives CAISESEGGTGFSPLHF.